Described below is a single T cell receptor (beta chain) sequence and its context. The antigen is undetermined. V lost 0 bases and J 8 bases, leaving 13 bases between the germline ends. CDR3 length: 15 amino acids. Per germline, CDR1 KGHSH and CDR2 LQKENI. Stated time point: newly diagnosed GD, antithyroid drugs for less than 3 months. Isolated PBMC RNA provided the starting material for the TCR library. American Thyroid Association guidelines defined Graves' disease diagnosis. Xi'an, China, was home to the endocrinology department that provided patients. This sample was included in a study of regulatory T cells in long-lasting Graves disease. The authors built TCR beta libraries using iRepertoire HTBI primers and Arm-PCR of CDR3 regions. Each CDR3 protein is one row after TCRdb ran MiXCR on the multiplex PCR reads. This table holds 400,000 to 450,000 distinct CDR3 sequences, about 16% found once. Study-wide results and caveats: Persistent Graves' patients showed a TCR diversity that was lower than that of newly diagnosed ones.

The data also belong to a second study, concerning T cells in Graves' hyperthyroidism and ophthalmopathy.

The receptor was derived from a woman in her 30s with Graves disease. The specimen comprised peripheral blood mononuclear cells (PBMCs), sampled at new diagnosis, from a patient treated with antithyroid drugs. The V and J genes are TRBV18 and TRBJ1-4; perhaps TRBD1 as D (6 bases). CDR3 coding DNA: TGTGCCAGCTCACCACCGGACAGAGGATGGGAAAAACTGTTTTTT. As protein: CASSPPDRGWEKLFF.